The 6 T cell receptor beta chains below all came from one sample that was sequenced in a study of T cells in tuberculosis. This table comes from immunoSEQ multiplex PCR, and its TCRdb copy is limited to in-frame clones, with some not included. This table has under 45,000 clones, 93% appearing once. The sequenced sample consisted of PBMCs. The receptors were sampled from a donor aged 10-35 years with latent tuberculosis or without tuberculosis infection.

The chain is built from TRBV5-5 and TRBJ1-2; TRBD1 matches at 7 bases. Losses at the gene ends were 4 bases for V and 3 bases for J; bases not matched to a gene: 6. Germline-derived CDR1 and CDR2 are SGHKS and YYEKEE (reference sequence). The CDR3 is made up of 14 amino acids. CDR3 residues: CASSPRGQDYGYTF. The CDR3 coding sequence is TGTGCCAGCAGCCCTAGGGGGCAGGACTATGGCTACACCTTC. Based on the CDR3 plus reference TRBV5-5 and TRBJ1-2, the full variable domain is DAGVTQSPTHLIKTRGQQVTLRCSPISGHKSVSWYQQVLGQGPQFIFQYYEKEERGRGNFPDRFSARQFPNYSSELNVNALLLGDSALYLCASSPRGQDYGYTFGSGTRLTVV.

The chain has TRBV7-2 and TRBJ1-2; tentative D call: TRBD1 (5 bases). The length of the CDR3 is 19 residues. Germline V gene lookup returns CDR1 SGHTA and CDR2 FQGNSA. V was shortened by 1 base and J by 1 base, with 22 bases between the two germline ends. CDR3 sequence: CASSLVARQGLEFNYGYTF. Written as DNA, the CDR3 is TGTGCCAGCAGCTTAGTGGCCCGGCAGGGCCTAGAATTTAACTATGGCTACACCTTC.

The CDR3 here is CASSYSGGGGRAEAFF. For the CDR3, the DNA is TGTGCCAGCAGTTACTCCGGGGGGGGAGGAAGGGCTGAAGCTTTCTTT. The chain joins TRBV6-6 to TRBJ1-1, with D perhaps TRBD1 (5 bases). Trimming took off 0 bases at V and 6 bases at J, with 17 bases between the two ends. Germline V lookup: CDR1 MNHNY, CDR2 SVGAGI (reference sequence). The CDR3 has 16 residues.

The CDR3 is CASSQDSFGYEQYF. CDR3 nucleotides: TGCGCCAGCAGCCAGGACAGCTTTGGCTACGAGCAGTACTTC. The V call is TRBV4-3, the J call TRBJ2-7, with a weak D call TRBD1 (6 bases). Trimming removed 3 bases from V and 3 bases from J, with 12 bases in between. The CDR3 has 14 residues. Germline V gene lookup returns CDR1 LGHNA and CDR2 YSLEER.

V usage is TRBV7-9 and J usage is TRBJ1-2, with D unclear. CDR1 SEHNR and CDR2 FQNEAQ come from the germline V gene (reference sequence). The CDR3 extends over 11 amino acids. Deletions cut 3 bases from V and 8 bases from J, with 7 bases between. The CDR3 DNA follows: TGTGCCAGCAGCTTGGGGAGCGGCTACACCTTC. It translates to CASSLGSGYTF.

The CDR3 DNA reads TGTGCCAGCAGCCCATCGAGAGCTTCATGGGAGCAGTTCTTC. Residues: CASSPSRASWEQFF. The J gene is TRBJ2-1, the V gene TRBV7-6; D is uncertain. Trimming took 5 bases from V and 10 from J, leaving 18 bases between them. The germline gives CDR1 SGHVS, CDR2 FNYEAQ. The CDR3 contains 14 residues. The full variable domain, its missing parts supplied by reference TRBV7-6 and TRBJ2-1, is GAGVSQSPRYKVTKRGQDVALRCDPISGHVSLYWYRQALGQGPEFLTYFNYEAQQDKSGLPNDRFSAERPEGSISTLTIQRTEQRDSAMYRCASSPSRASWEQFFGPGTRLTVL.